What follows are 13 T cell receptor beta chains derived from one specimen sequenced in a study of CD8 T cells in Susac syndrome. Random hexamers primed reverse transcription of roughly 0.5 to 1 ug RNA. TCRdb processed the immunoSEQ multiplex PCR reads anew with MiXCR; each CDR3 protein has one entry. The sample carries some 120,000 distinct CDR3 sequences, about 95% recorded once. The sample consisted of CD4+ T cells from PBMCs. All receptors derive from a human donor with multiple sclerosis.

In DNA form, the CDR3 reads TGTGCCAGCAGTTTAGCCCAGACAGGGTCGAACTATGGCTACACCTTC. Its translation is CASSLAQTGSNYGYTF. The rearrangement joins TRBV12-3 or TRBV12-4 to TRBJ1-2, with 7 positions matching TRBD1. Trimming cost V 0 bases and J 2 bases; bases outside gene matches: 6. This CDR3 comprises 16 residues.

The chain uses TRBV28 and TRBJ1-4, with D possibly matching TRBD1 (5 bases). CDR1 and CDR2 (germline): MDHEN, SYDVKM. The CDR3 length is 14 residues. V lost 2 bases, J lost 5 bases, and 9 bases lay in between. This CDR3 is CASSLGGRNEKLFF. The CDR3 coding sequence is TGTGCCAGCAGTTTAGGGGGACGGAATGAAAAACTGTTTTTT.

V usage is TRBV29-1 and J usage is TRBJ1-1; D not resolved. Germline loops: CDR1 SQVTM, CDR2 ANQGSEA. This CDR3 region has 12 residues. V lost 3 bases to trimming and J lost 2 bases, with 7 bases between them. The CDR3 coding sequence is TGCAGCGTTGACTACCCTAACACTGAAGCTTTCTTT. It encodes CSVDYPNTEAFF. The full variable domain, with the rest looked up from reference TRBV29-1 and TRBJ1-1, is SAVISQKPSRDICQRGTSLTIQCQVDSQVTMMFWYRQQPGQSLTLIATANQGSEATYESGFVIDKFPISRPNLTFSTLTVSNMSPEDSSIYLCSVDYPNTEAFFGQGTRLTVV.

The CDR3 region has the DNA TGTGCCAGCAGCCGTGACAGGGGGCCCGAGCAGTACTTC. This gives the protein CASSRDRGPEQYF. The chain employs TRBV5-6 and TRBJ2-7, with 10 nucleotides matching TRBD1. CDR3 size: 13 residues. Germline V gene lookup returns CDR1 SGHDT and CDR2 YYEEEE. Trimming removed 4 bases from V and 6 bases from J; junction bases left unmatched: 4.

This CDR3 is CASSVAYNEQFF. CDR3 DNA sequence: TGTGCCAGCAGCGTTGCCTACAATGAGCAGTTCTTC. J is TRBJ2-1 and V is TRBV11-2; the D is unclear. Germline loops: CDR1 SGHAT, CDR2 FQNNGV. The CDR3 totals 12 residues. V was cut by 5 bases and J by 2 bases, with 4 bases left in between.

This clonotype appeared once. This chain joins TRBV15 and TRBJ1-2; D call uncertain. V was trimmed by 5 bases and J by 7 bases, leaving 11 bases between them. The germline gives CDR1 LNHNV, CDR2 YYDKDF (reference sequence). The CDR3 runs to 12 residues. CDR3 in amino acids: CATSEARSGYTF. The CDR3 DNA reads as TGTGCCACCAGCGAAGCCCGCTCTGGCTACACCTTC.

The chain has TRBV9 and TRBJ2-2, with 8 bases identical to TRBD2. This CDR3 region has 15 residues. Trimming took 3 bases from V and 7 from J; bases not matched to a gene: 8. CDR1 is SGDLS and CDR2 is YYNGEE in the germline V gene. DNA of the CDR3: TGTGCCAGCAGCGCGGGACTAGGAGGGATCGGGGAGCTGTTTTTT. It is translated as CASSAGLGGIGELFF.

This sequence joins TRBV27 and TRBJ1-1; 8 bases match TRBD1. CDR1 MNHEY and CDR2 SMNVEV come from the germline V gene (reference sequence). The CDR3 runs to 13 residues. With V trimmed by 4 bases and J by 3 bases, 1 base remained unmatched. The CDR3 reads CASSSTGDTEAFF. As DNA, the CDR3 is TGTGCCAGCAGTTCGACAGGGGACACTGAAGCTTTCTTT.

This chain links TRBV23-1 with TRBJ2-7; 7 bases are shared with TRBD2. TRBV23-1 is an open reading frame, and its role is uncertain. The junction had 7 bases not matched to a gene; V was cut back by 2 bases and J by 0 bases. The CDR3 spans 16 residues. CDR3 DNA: TGCGCCAGCAGTCAACCCCCTTGGGACTACTCCTACGAGCAGTACTTC. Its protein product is CASSQPPWDYSYEQYF.

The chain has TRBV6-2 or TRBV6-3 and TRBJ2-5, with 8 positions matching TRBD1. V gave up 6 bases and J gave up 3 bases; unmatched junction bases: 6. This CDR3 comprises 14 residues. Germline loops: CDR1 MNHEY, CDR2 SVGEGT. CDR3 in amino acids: CASSRTGNEETQYF. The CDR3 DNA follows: TGTGCCAGCAGCCGGACAGGGAATGAAGAGACCCAGTACTTC.

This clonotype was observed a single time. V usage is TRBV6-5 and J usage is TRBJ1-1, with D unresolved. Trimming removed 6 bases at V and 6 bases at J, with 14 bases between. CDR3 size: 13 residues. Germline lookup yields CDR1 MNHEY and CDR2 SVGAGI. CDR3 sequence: CASRLGPKSEAFF. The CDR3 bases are TGTGCCAGCAGATTAGGGCCCAAATCTGAAGCTTTCTTT.

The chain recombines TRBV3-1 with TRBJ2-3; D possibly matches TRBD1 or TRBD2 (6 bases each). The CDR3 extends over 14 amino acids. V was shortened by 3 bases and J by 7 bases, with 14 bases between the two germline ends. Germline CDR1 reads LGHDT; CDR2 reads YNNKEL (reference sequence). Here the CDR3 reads CASSQGGSRYTQYF. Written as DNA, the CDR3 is TGTGCCAGCAGCCAGGGGGGCTCAAGGTATACGCAGTATTTT.

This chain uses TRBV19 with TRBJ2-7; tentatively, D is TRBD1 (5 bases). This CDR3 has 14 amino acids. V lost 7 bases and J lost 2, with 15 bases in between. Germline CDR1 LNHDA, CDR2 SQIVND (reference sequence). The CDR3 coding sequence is TGTGCCAGTAACACGATGGGGCACCCCTACGAGCAGTACTTC. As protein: CASNTMGHPYEQYF.